Listed here are 2 T cell receptor beta chains from one sample, sequenced in a study of regulatory T cells in long-lasting Graves disease listed by TCRdb under 2021. Receptor amplification or capture employed multiplex PCR. Reads for this sample came from an Illumina HiSeq 4000. CDR3 regions were amplified by Arm-PCR with iRepertoire HTBI primers to construct TCR beta libraries. In-frame beta chains were kept once TCRdb had trimmed the public reads at Q25 with fastp and called clones with MiXCR. Rows are combined by CDR3 protein, so each entry shows the most common genes and DNA. This sample gives 300,000 to 500,000 distinct CDR3 sequences in total; about 20% of them show up just once. In total, the top ten clones hold roughly 20% of the sample. The label giving this sample's time point can be read as: persistent/refractory GD, antithyroid drugs over 5 years with positive TRAb. For both TCR sequencing and RNA sequencing, RNA was extracted from PBMCs in TRIzol.

Source: peripheral blood mononuclear cells (PBMCs), taken when the disease was refractory, from a patient treated with antithyroid drugs. The source is a female donor with Graves disease.

This clonotype was seen more than once but under ten times. The chain uses TRBV24-1 and TRBJ1-2; 10 positions agree with TRBD1. The V gene end was trimmed by 7 bases and the J gene end by 8 bases; junction bases not matched to a gene: 6. Germline lookup yields CDR1 KGHDR and CDR2 SFDVKD. The CDR3 is 13 residues long. CDR3 protein: CATSTTGGAGYTF. The CDR3 DNA follows: TGTGCCACCAGCACGACAGGGGGCGCAGGCTACACCTTC.

The sample holds many counts of this clonotype. The rearrangement links TRBV2 to TRBJ1-4; D not resolved. The germline CDR1 and CDR2 sequences are SNHLY and FYNNEI. CDR3 length equals 13 residues. Trimming took 1 base from V and 7 from J, leaving 7 bases between them. The CDR3 reads CASSEGLSEKLFF. The CDR3 DNA reads TGTGCCAGCAGTGAAGGCCTTTCTGAAAAACTGTTTTTT.